This TCR beta chain is drawn from a study of blood T cell repertoires in COVID-19. On the study more broadly: Researchers got acute and convalescent COVID-19 samples from the United States, Italy and Spain. Sources were T cells, B-cell-depleted T cells, or PBMCs; the material itself was cDNA or gDNA.

Per the original methods: Amplifying reference gene primers gave estimates of nucleated cell counts. Assay used: immunoSEQ multiplex PCR; TCRdb lists only in-frame clones, some missing. V, J and clone size derive from that table, while D and trimming were established from the DNA sequence. The sample has hundreds of thousands of clones; around 88% are singletons. This CDR3 is built from 17 residues. The chain recombines TRBV1 with TRBJ1-6. TRBV1 is reported as a pseudogene. Sequenced input: peripheral blood. The receptor was derived from a man in his forties or fifties with acute or convalescent COVID-19. In nucleotides, the CDR3 is TGCACCAGCAGCCAAGACGGGTTCAGCTCCTATAATTCACCCCTCCACTTT. Translating it yields CTSSQDGFSSYNSPLHF.